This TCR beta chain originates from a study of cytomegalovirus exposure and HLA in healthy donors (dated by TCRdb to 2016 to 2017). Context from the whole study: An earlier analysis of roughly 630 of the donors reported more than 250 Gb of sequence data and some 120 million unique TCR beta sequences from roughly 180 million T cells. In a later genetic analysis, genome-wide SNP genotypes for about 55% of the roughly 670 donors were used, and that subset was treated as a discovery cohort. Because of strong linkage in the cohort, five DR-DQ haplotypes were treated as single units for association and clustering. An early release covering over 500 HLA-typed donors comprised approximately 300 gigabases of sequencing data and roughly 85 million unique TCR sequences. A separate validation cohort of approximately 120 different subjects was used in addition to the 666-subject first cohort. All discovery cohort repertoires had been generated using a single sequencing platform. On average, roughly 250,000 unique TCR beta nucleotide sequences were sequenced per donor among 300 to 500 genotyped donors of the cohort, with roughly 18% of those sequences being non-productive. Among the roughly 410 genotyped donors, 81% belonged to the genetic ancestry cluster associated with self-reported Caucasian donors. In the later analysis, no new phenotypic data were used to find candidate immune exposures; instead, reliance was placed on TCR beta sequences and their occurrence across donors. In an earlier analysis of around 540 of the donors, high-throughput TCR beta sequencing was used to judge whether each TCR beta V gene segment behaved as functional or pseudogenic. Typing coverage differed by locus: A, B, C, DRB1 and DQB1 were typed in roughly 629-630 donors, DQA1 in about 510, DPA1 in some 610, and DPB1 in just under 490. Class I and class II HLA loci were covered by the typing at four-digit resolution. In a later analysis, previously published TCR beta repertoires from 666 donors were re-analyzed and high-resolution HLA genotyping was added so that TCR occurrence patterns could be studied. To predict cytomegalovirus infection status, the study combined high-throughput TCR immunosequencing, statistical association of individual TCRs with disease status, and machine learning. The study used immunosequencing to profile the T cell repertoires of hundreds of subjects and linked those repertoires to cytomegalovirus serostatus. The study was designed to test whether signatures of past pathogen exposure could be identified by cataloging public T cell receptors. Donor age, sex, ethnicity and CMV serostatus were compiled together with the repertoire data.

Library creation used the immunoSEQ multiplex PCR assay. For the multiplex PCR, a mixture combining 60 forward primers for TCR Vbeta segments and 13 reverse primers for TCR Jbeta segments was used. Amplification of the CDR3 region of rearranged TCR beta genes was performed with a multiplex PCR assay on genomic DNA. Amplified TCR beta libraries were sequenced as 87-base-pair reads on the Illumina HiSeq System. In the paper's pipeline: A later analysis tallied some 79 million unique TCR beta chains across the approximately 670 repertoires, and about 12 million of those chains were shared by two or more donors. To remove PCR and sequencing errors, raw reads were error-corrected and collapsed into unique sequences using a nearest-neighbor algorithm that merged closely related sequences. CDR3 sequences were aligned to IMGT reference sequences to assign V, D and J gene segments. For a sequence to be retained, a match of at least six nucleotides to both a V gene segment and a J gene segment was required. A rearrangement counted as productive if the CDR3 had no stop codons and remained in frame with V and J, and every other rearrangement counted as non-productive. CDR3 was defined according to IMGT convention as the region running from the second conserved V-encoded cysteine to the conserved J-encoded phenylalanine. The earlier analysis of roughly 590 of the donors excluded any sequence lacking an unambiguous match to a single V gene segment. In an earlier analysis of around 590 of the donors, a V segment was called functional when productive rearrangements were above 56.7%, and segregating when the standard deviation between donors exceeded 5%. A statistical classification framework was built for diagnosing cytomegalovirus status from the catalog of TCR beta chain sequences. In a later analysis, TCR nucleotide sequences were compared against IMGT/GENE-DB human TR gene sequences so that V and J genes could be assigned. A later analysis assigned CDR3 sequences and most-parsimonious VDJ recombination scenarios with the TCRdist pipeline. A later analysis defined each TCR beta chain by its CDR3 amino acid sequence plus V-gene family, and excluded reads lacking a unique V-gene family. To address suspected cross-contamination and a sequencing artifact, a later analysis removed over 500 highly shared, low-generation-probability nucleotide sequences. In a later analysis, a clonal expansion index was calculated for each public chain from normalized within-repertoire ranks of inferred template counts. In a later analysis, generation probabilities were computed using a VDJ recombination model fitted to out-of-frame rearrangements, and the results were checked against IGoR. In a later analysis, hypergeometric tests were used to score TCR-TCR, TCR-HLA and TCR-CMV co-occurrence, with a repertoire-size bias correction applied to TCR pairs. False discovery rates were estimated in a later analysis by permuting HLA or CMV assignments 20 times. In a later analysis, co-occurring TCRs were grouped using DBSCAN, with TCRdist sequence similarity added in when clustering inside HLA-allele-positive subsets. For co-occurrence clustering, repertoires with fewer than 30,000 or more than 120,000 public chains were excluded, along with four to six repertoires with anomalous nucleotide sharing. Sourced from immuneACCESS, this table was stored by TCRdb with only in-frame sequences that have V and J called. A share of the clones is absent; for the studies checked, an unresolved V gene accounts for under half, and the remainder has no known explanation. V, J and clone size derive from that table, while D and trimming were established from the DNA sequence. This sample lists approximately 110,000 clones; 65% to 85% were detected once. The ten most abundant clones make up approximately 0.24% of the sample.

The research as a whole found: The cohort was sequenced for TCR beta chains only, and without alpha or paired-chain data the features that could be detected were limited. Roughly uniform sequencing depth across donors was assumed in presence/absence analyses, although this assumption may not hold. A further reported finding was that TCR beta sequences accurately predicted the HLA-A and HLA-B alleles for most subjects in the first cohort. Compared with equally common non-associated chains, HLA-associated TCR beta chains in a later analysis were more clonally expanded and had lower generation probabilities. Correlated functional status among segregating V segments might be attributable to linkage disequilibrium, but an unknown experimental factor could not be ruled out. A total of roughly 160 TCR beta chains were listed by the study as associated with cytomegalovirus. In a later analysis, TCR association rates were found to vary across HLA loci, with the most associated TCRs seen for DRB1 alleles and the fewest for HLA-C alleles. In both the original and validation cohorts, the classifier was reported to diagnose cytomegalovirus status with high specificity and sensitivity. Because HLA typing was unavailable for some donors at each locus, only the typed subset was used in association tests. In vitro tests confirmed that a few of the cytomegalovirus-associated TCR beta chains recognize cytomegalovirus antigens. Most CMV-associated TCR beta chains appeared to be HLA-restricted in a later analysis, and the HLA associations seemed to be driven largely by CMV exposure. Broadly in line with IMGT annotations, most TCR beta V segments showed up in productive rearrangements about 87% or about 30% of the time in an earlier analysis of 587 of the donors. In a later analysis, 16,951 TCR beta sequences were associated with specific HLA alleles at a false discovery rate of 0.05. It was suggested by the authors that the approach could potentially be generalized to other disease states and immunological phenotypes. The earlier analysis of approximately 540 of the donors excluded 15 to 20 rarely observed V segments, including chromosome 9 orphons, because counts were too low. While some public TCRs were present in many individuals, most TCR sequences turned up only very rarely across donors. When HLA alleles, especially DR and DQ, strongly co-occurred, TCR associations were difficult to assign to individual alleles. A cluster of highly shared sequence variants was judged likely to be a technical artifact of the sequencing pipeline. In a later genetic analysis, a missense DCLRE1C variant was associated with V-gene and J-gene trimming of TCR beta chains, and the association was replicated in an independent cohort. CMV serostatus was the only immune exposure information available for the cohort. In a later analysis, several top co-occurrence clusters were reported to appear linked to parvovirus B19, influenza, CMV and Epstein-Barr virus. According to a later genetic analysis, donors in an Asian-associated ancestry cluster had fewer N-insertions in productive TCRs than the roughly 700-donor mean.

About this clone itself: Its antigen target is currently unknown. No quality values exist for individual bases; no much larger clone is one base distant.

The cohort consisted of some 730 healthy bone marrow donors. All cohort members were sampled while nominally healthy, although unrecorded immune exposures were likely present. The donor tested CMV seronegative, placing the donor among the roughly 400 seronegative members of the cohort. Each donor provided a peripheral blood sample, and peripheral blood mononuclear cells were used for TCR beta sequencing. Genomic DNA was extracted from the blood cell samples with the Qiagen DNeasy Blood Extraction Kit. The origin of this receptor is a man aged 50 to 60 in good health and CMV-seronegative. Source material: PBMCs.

DNA sequence: TGTGCCAGCAGTGAAGCGGGAGGGCGGACTGAAGCTTTCTTT. Its product reads: CASSEAGGRTEAFF. The chain is encoded by TRBV2 joined to TRBJ1-1, with the D gene uncertain. The germline V gene encodes CDR1 SNHLY and CDR2 FYNNEI. V drops 0 bases and J drops 5 bases, leaving 10 bases in between. The CDR3 runs 14 residues from the cysteine to the phenylalanine. Only CDR3 DNA is held: 42 bases, read in frame from base 1. The full variable domain, completed from the reference TRBV2 and TRBJ1-1 proteins outside the CDR3, reads EPEVTQTPSHQVTQMGQEVILRCVPISNHLYFYWYRQILGQKVEFLVSFYNNEISEKSEIFDDQFSVERPDGSNFTLKIRSTKLEDSAMYFCASSEAGGRTEAFFGQGTRLTVV.